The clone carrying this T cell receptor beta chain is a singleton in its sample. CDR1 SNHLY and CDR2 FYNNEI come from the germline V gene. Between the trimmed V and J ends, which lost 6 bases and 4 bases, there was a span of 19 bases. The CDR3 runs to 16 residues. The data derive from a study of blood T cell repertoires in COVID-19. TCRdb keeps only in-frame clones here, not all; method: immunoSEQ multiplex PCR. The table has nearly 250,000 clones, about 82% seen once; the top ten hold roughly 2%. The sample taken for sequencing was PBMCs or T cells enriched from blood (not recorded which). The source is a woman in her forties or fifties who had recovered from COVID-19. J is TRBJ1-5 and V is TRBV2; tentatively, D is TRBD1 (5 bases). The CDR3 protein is CASRRGEGRSNQPQHF. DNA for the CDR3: TGTGCCAGCAGGAGAGGAGAGGGGAGGTCTAATCAGCCCCAGCATTTT.